These 18 T cell receptor beta chains were all obtained from the same sample, sequenced in a study of cytomegalovirus exposure and HLA in healthy donors (dated by TCRdb to about 2017). The library was produced with the immunoSEQ multiplex PCR assay. The immuneACCESS repertoire file appears here via TCRdb, limited to in-frame rearrangements. These files lack a portion of the clones; in checked studies, under half of the deficit traces to unresolved V genes, and the cause of the others is not known. Recorded for this sample are about 58,000 clones; roughly 90% of them occurred a single time. Of the sample, roughly 1% falls within the top ten clones. Sequenced material: PBMCs. The receptors shown here come from a man younger than 30 in good health and CMV-seronegative.

The genes are TRBV2 and TRBJ2-1; 10 bases line up with TRBD2. This CDR3 spans 15 amino acids. The V and J ends lost 7 bases and 6 bases, in that order; junction bases with no gene match: 9. Per the germline V gene, CDR1 is SNHLY and CDR2 is FYNNEI. The CDR3 loop is CASNDLAGVLNEQFF. Here the CDR3 DNA reads TGTGCCAGCAATGACCTAGCGGGAGTACTCAATGAGCAGTTCTTC.

This rearrangement joins TRBV4-1 to TRBJ2-4; D is possibly TRBD2 (7 bases). The germline V gene has CDR1 MGHRA and CDR2 YSYEKL. The CDR3 has 20 residues. The V end was cut by 2 bases, the J end by 4 bases, with 27 bases between. In nucleotides, the CDR3 is TGCGCCAGCAGCCAACTCCCCGGGGGGCTGCGGGTGATACCTAAAAACATTCAGTACTTC. Protein product: CASSQLPGGLRVIPKNIQYF.

The rearrangement joins TRBV11-2 to TRBJ2-5; TRBD1 matches at 9 bases. V was clipped by 9 bases and J by 5 bases; unmatched bases: 7. Germline V gene sequence: CDR1 SGHAT, CDR2 FQNNGV. The length of the CDR3 is 13 residues. CDR3 in DNA: TGTGCCAGTGCTACAGGGGGCAGGGAGACCCAGTACTTC. This encodes CASATGGRETQYF.

In this sample, this clone turned up once. The chain links TRBV11-3 to TRBJ2-7; a possible D gene is TRBD2 (5 bases). CDR3 length equals 12 residues. Germline lookup yields CDR1 SGHNT and CDR2 YENEEA. The V end lost 1 base, the J end lost 6 bases, and 7 bases lay between the germline ends. The CDR3 DNA reads TGTGCCAGCAGCTTAGGGGCGGGCGAGCAGTACTTC. Translation: CASSLGAGEQYF.

The CDR3 nucleotides read TGTGCCAGCAGCCCCCCCGGGACTAGAGGTTACAATGAGCAGTTCTTC. As protein: CASSPPGTRGYNEQFF. The chain joins TRBV7-8 to TRBJ2-1; 8 bases fit TRBD2. This CDR3 has 16 residues. V was pared by 5 bases and J by 4 bases, with 10 bases of the junction left unmatched. The germline V gene encodes CDR1 SGHVS and CDR2 FQNEAQ.

The gene calls are TRBV28 and TRBJ2-7; weak D call: TRBD2 (5 bases). Germline V lookup: CDR1 MDHEN, CDR2 SYDVKM. The CDR3 has 14 residues. The V end lost 3 bases, the J end lost 6 bases, and 15 bases lay between the germline ends. CDR3 in amino acids: CASSFPPSPGEQYF. CDR3 DNA: TGTGCCAGCAGTTTTCCCCCTAGCCCGGGCGAGCAGTACTTC. Complete variable domain (other parts from reference TRBV28 and TRBJ2-7): DVKVTQSSRYLVKRTGEKVFLECVQDMDHENMFWYRQDPGLGLRLIYFSYDVKMKEKGDIPEGYSVSREKKERFSLILESASTNQTSMYLCASSFPPSPGEQYFGPGTRLTVT.

The chain is built from TRBV30 and TRBJ2-2; 10 bases align to TRBD2. The CDR3 is 15 amino acids. The germline V gene has CDR1 GTSNPN and CDR2 SVGIG (reference sequence). J was trimmed by 5 bases and V by 4 bases; bases with no gene match: 7. DNA for the CDR3: TGTGCCTGGACGAAGCGGGAGGGGGTGACCGGGGAGCTGTTTTTT. Amino acids: CAWTKREGVTGELFF.

V usage is TRBV7-8 and J usage is TRBJ1-1; tentative D call: TRBD1 (5 bases). This CDR3 comprises 16 residues. Germline loops: CDR1 SGHVS, CDR2 FQNEAQ. V lost 1 base and J 1 base, leaving 13 bases between the germline ends. The CDR3 loop reads CASSLVVLGQNTEAFF. Here the CDR3 DNA reads TGTGCCAGCAGCTTAGTTGTTCTGGGGCAGAACACTGAAGCTTTCTTT.

This rearrangement joins TRBV28 to TRBJ2-4; 8 bases are shared with TRBD1. The germline V gene encodes CDR1 MDHEN and CDR2 SYDVKM. CDR3 size: 14 residues. Losses at the gene ends were 4 bases for V and 8 bases for J; bases not matched to a gene: 7. The CDR3 nucleotides are TGTGCCAGCAGTTCTGACAGGGGAATAGACATTCAGTACTTC. As protein: CASSSDRGIDIQYF.

This chain connects TRBV6-5 to TRBJ2-3, with no clear D. Trimming stripped 8 bases from V and 6 bases from J, with 15 bases between. Germline V lookup: CDR1 MNHEY, CDR2 SVGAGI. This CDR3 has 13 amino acids. In nucleotides, the CDR3 is TGTGCCAGCGGAGAAGCTACGGAGGATACGCAGTATTTT. Protein product: CASGEATEDTQYF.

For the CDR3, the DNA is TGTGCCAGCAGCGCGACTAGCGGCAGCTCCTACGAGCAGTACTTC. It codes for CASSATSGSSYEQYF. This chain uses TRBV7-8 with TRBJ2-7; 9 nucleotides match TRBD2. The V gene end was trimmed by 5 bases and the J gene end by 0 bases; junction bases not matched to a gene: 5. The CDR3 loop spans 15 amino acids. Germline V gives CDR1 SGHVS, CDR2 FQNEAQ.

V is TRBV7-3 and J is TRBJ2-2; possibly TRBD2 for D (5 bases). CDR3 length: 15 amino acids. V lost 3 bases, J lost 6 bases, and 14 bases lay in between. CDR1 SGHTA and CDR2 FQGTGA come from the germline V gene. Here the CDR3 reads CASSLNWPGSGELFF. CDR3 sequence (DNA): TGTGCCAGCAGCTTGAACTGGCCGGGGTCCGGGGAGCTGTTTTTT.

Only one count was recorded for this clone. In DNA, the CDR3 is TGTGCCAGCAGCTTAACGGGACTGGGATCCTACGAGCAGTACTTC. This encodes CASSLTGLGSYEQYF. The chain carries TRBV7-3 and TRBJ2-7; D possibly corresponds to TRBD2 (6 bases). V gave up 0 bases and J gave up 1 base, with 10 bases separating them. CDR1 and CDR2 (germline): SGHTA, FQGTGA. This CDR3 comprises 15 residues.

This clone was seen a handful of times. The V gene is TRBV18, the J gene TRBJ2-5; 13 bases fit TRBD2. The CDR3 length is 17 residues. CDR1 and CDR2 (germline): KGHSH, LQKENI. V lost 6 bases and J lost 2; bases outside the gene matches: 9. CDR3 nucleotides: TGTGCCAGCTCGCTTGTTCCGGGACTAGCGGGACAAGAGACCCAGTACTTC. Its translation is CASSLVPGLAGQETQYF.

The J gene is TRBJ2-2, the V gene TRBV2; 8 nucleotides line up with TRBD1. Germline lookup yields CDR1 SNHLY and CDR2 FYNNEI. Trimming took 3 bases from V and 2 from J; bases not matched to a gene: 2. This CDR3 comprises 15 residues. The chain's CDR3 is CASSEAGGNTGELFF. The CDR3 DNA reads TGTGCCAGCAGTGAGGCAGGGGGCAACACCGGGGAGCTGTTTTTT.

This clone appeared once. The genes are TRBV19 and TRBJ2-4, with TRBD1 matching 7 bases. Germline trimming cut 4 bases from V and 1 base from J; bases unmatched to any gene: 1. This CDR3 contains 14 residues. Germline V gene lookup returns CDR1 LNHDA and CDR2 SQIVND (reference sequence). CDR3 sequence: CASSKQGAKNIQYF. CDR3 sequence (DNA): TGTGCCAGTAGTAAACAGGGGGCCAAAAACATTCAGTACTTC.

This chain links TRBV28 with TRBJ2-7; 7 nucleotides align to TRBD2. After removal of 3 bases from V and 2 bases from J, the junction contained 7 bases not matched to a gene. Germline loops: CDR1 MDHEN, CDR2 SYDVKM. The CDR3 consists of 15 residues. The CDR3 sequence is CASSFSGSGTYEQYF. The CDR3 bases are TGTGCCAGCAGTTTTTCTGGCAGCGGGACCTACGAGCAGTACTTC.

This chain connects TRBV7-2 to TRBJ2-4, with D possibly being TRBD1 (6 bases). This CDR3 is 15 amino acids long. CDR1 SGHTA and CDR2 FQGNSA come from the germline V gene. V was cut by 0 bases and J by 2 bases, with 8 bases left in between. The CDR3 bases are TGTGCCAGCAGCTTAGCGCAGGGGCCCAAAAACATTCAGTACTTC. It yields the protein CASSLAQGPKNIQYF.